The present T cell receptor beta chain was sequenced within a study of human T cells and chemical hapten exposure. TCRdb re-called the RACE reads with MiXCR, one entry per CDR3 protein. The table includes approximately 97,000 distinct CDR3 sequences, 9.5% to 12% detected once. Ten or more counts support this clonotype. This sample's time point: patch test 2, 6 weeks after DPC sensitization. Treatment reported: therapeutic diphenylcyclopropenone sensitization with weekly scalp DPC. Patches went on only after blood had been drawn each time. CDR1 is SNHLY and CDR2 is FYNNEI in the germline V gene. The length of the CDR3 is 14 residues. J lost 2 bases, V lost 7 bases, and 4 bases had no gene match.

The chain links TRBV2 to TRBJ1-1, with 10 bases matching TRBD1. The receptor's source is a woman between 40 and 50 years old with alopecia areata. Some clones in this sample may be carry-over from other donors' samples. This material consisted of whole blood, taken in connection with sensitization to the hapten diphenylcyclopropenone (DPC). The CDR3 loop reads CASTGTGDNTEAFF. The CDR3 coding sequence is TGTGCCAGCACCGGGACAGGGGATAACACTGAAGCTTTCTTT.